This T cell receptor (beta chain) originates from a study of blood T cell repertoires in COVID-19. Overall study: Specimens from acute and convalescent COVID-19 originated in the United States, Italy and Spain. Sources were T cells, B-cell-depleted T cells, or PBMCs; the material itself was cDNA or gDNA.

Per the study methods: Reference gene primers were amplified, and this amplification served to estimate nucleated cell counts. The method was immunoSEQ multiplex PCR; TCRdb's version includes in-frame clones alone and lacks a portion of them. V and J calls and clone size are as listed in that table; D and trimming were resolved from the DNA. Here the sample spans approximately 50,000 clones, just over 85% being singletons. CDR3 length: 16 amino acids. Germline loops: CDR1 SGHNT, CDR2 YYREEE (reference sequence). With 1 base removed from V and 1 base from J, the gap between germline ends came to 14 bases.

The receptor was isolated from a woman of 80 years or more with acute or convalescent COVID-19. V gene TRBV5-4 combines with J gene TRBJ1-1; the D gene is possibly TRBD1 (5 bases). Material: peripheral blood. The CDR3 nucleotides read TGTGCCAGCAGCTTGATAGGCCAGGGCGCGAACACTGAAGCTTTCTTT. This gives the protein CASSLIGQGANTEAFF.